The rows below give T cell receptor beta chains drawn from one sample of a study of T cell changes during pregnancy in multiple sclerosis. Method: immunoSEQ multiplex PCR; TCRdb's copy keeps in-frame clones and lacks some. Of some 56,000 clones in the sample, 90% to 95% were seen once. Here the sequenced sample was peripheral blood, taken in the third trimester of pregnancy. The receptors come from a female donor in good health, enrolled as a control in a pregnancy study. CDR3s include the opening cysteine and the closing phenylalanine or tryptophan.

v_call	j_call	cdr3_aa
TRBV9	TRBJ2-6	CASSPAGGANVLTF
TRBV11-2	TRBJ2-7	CASSLEEGSLDLGGYEQYF
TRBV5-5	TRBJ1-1	CASSSVAGPNTEAFF
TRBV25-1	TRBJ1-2	CASSELGIRASNYGYTF
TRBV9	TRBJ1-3	CASSVEVGAGNTIYF
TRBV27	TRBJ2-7	CASSPVGGAWAYEQYF
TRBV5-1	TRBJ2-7	CASSLAVGQIFPYEQYF
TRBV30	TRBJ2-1	CAWSVGLAGGEAEQFF
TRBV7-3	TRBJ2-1	CASSTTRENEQFF
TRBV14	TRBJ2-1	CASSQGLAGYNEQFF
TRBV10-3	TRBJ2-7	CAISEGGTGGEQYF
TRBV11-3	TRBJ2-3	CASSFASGGADTQYF